This T cell receptor beta chain was profiled in a study of patients with pleural tuberculosis. There are a few counts of this clonotype. Germline CDR1 reads MNHEY; CDR2 reads SMNVEV (reference sequence). V was pared by 2 bases and J by 7 bases, with 11 bases between. The CDR3 extends over 13 amino acids. TCRdb reprocessed the reads via MiXCR and lists one record per CDR3 protein. The data hold under 55,000 distinct CDR3 sequences, with 6% to 8% observed a single time. The chain recombines TRBV27 with TRBJ2-5, with a possible D match to TRBD2 (5 bases). The sequence was collected from a human donor with pleural tuberculosis. Written as DNA, the CDR3 is TGTGCCAGCAGTTTAATGGAAGGAGGGACCCAGTACTTC. Translated, it gives CASSLMEGGTQYF.